The next 10 T cell receptor beta chains were all read from a single sample in a study of T-cell memory formation after mild COVID-19. TCRdb fed the 5' RACE reads into MiXCR, producing one record per CDR3 protein. The repertoire includes 100,000 to 150,000 distinct CDR3 sequences, approximately 15% of them detected once, and 4.5% to 5.5% sits in the top ten. Source material: PBMCs or a T cell subset sorted from them (not recorded which). The receptors derive from a young man who had mild COVID-19 (a few samples of this study predate the infection). Cell type and time point are not known.

The V call is TRBV3-1, the J call TRBJ2-3, with 8 bases identical to TRBD2. The germline V gene has CDR1 LGHDT and CDR2 YNNKEL (reference sequence). The CDR3 has 16 amino acids. Trimming at V came to 0 bases and at J to 3 bases, leaving 5 bases not matched to a gene. As DNA, the CDR3 is TGTGCCAGCAGCCAAGATAGGGTAGCGGGGACAGATACGCAGTATTTT. Protein: CASSQDRVAGTDTQYF.

The sample holds a few counts of this clonotype. V gene TRBV4-3 combines with J gene TRBJ1-2, with D unresolved. CDR3 length: 14 amino acids. Germline CDR1 is LGHNA and CDR2 is YSLEER. V lost 10 bases and J 0 bases, leaving 15 bases between the germline ends. In DNA, the CDR3 is TGCGCCACCCCCACCCCAGGAGCTAACTATGGCTACACCTTC. It codes for CATPTPGANYGYTF.

The sample holds a few counts of this clonotype. The chain recombines TRBV5-4 with TRBJ2-1; 8 nucleotides agree with TRBD1. CDR1 SGHNT and CDR2 YYREEE come from the germline V gene (reference sequence). J was trimmed by 0 bases and V by 2 bases; bases with no gene match: 1. The CDR3 contains 15 residues. The CDR3 spells CASSFQGASYNEQFF. The CDR3 DNA follows: TGTGCCAGCAGCTTCCAGGGGGCCTCCTACAATGAGCAGTTCTTC. The variable domain in full, completed from reference TRBV5-4 and TRBJ2-1, reads ETGVTQSPTHLIKTRGQQVTLRCSSQSGHNTVSWYQQALGQGPQFIFQYYREEENGRGNFPPRFSGLQFPNYSSELNVNALELDDSALYLCASSFQGASYNEQFFGPGTRLTVL.

This clonotype appeared a few times. The CDR3 DNA reads TGCAGTGCTAGTCTACCCCAAGGACAGTTCTTC. This codes for CSASLPQGQFF. This rearrangement joins TRBV20-1 to TRBJ2-1; D is unresolved. This CDR3 is built from 11 residues. The germline CDR1 and CDR2 sequences are DFQATT and SNEGSKA (reference sequence). Deletions cut 3 bases from V and 13 bases from J, with 13 bases between.

For the CDR3, the DNA is TGTGCCAGCAGTGACGCCGGGGGGGCCGAGACCCAGTACTTC. It yields the protein CASSDAGGAETQYF. The chain links TRBV6-2 or TRBV6-3 to TRBJ2-5, with 8 bases fitting TRBD2. There are 14 residues in the CDR3. V lost 5 bases to trimming and J lost 5 bases; unmatched junction nucleotides: 7. The germline CDR1 and CDR2 sequences are MNHEY and SVGEGT.

This clonotype was observed many times. The chain couples TRBV7-6 to TRBJ2-2; unclear D gene. Per the germline V gene, CDR1 is SGHVS and CDR2 is FNYEAQ. Trimming pared 0 bases from V and 5 bases from J, leaving 13 bases between. The CDR3 has 16 residues. CDR3 DNA sequence: TGTGCCAGCAGCTTAGCCGCACCAGTGGGAACCGGGGAGCTGTTTTTT. It encodes CASSLAAPVGTGELFF.

This clonotype was picked up a small number of times. V gene TRBV24-1 combines with J gene TRBJ2-3; no firm D call. The CDR3 consists of 13 residues. CDR1 is KGHDR and CDR2 is SFDVKD in the germline V gene. Trimming took 5 bases from V and 6 from J, leaving 11 bases between them. CDR3 in amino acids: CATSAYGVDTQYF. The CDR3 nucleotides are TGTGCCACCAGTGCCTATGGGGTGGATACGCAGTATTTT.

The chain has TRBV5-1 and TRBJ1-5; weak D call: TRBD1 (5 bases). Trimming left V 4 bases short and J 7 bases short, with 15 bases between. In germline, CDR1 is SGHRS, CDR2 YFSETQ. CDR3 length: 14 residues. The CDR3, as DNA: TGCGCCAGCAGCCCAGGCGGGGCGGTGCAGCCCCAGCATTTT. The encoded protein is CASSPGGAVQPQHF.

This clonotype was seen only a few times. The chain carries TRBV29-1 and TRBJ2-1; 14 bases line up with TRBD2. The CDR3 extends over 16 amino acids. CDR1 and CDR2 (germline): SQVTM, ANQGSEA. CDR3 residues: CSMTSGGASSYNEQFF. CDR3 nucleotide sequence: TGCAGTATGACTAGCGGGGGGGCTAGCTCCTACAATGAGCAGTTCTTC.

The rearrangement joins TRBV2 to TRBJ2-1; a weak D match, TRBD2 (7 bases). Per germline, CDR1 SNHLY and CDR2 FYNNEI. The CDR3 covers 14 residues. V was shortened by 9 bases and J by 4 bases, with 16 bases between the two germline ends. The CDR3 sequence: CARGGQRGYNEQFF. CDR3 DNA sequence: TGTGCCAGGGGGGGCCAGCGGGGTTACAATGAGCAGTTCTTC.